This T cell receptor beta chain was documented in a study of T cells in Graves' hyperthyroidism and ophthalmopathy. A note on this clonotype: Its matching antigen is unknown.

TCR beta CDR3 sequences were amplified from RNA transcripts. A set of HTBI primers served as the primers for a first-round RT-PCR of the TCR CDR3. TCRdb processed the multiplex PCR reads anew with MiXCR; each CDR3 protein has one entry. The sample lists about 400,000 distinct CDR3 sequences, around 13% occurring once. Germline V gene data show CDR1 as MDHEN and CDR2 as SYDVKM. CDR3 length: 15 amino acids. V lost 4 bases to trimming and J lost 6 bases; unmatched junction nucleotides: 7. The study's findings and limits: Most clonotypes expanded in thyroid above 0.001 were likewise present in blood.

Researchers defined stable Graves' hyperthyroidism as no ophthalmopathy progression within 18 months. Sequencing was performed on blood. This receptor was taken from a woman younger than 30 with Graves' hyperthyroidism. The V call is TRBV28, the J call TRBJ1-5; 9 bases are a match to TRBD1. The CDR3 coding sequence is TGTGCCAGCAGTTCGGGACAGGGTAGGAGTCAGCCCCAGCATTTT. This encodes CASSSGQGRSQPQHF.